Shown below are 19 T cell receptor beta chains from a single sample sequenced in a study of T-cell reconstitution after alpha-beta-depleted transplantation in children. It was with unique molecular identifiers that the TCRbeta library was prepared. TCRdb independently ran MiXCR on the PCR reads; one entry per CDR3 protein. The data show roughly 400,000 distinct CDR3 sequences, 43% seen once. The source material was PBMCs, sampled before TCRalphabeta/CD19-depleted stem cell transplant. Receptor source: a girl aged 2-10 years with aplastic anemia, due to receive a stem cell transplant.

Ten or more counts support this clonotype. This sequence joins TRBV5-1 and TRBJ2-5; no firm D call. The CDR3 totals 13 residues. The germline CDR1 and CDR2 sequences are SGHRS and YFSETQ. The V gene lost 4 bases and the J gene lost 2 bases, with 9 bases spanning the gap. The CDR3 sequence: CASSGMIQETQYF. The DNA of the CDR3 is TGCGCCAGCAGCGGCATGATTCAAGAGACCCAGTACTTC.

There are many counts of this clonotype. The rearrangement links TRBV10-3 to TRBJ1-1, with TRBD1 matching over 10 bases. This CDR3 is 15 amino acids long. V was clipped by 6 bases and J by 5 bases; unmatched bases: 9. Germline V CDR1 and CDR2: ENHRY, SYGVKD. CDR3 sequence: CAISSRQGALTEAFF. The CDR3 bases are TGTGCCATCAGCTCCAGACAGGGGGCTTTGACTGAAGCTTTCTTT.

The rearrangement joins TRBV12-3 or TRBV12-4 to TRBJ2-5; a possible D gene is TRBD1 (6 bases). The CDR3 is 14 residues long. The ends were cut back, 5 bases at V and 4 bases at J, with 14 bases in the middle. This CDR3 reads CASSKIQGGETQYF. The DNA for the CDR3 is TGTGCCAGCAGTAAGATACAGGGTGGAGAGACCCAGTACTTC.

The chain recombines TRBV28 with TRBJ2-7; TRBD2 matches 14 bases. This CDR3 contains 15 residues. The junction had 5 bases not matched to a gene; V was cut back by 5 bases and J by 5 bases. From germline, CDR1 is MDHEN and CDR2 SYDVKM. The CDR3, as DNA: TGTGCCAGCAGTGGAGGGACTAGCGGGAGCAACGAGCAGTACTTC. Translated: CASSGGTSGSNEQYF.

This clonotype was seen many times. J is TRBJ2-5 and V is TRBV3-1; 9 bases match TRBD2. The CDR3 loop spans 15 amino acids. Germline V lookup: CDR1 LGHDT, CDR2 YNNKEL (reference sequence). The V and J ends lost 4 bases and 5 bases, in that order; junction bases with no gene match: 8. The CDR3 coding sequence is TGTGCCAGCAGCCCCCGCGGGACTAGCTTGGAGACCCAGTACTTC. Encoded protein: CASSPRGTSLETQYF.

The V gene is TRBV27, the J gene TRBJ2-7; 7 bases line up with TRBD1. The trim removed 5 bases at V and 3 bases at J, leaving 10 bases unmatched. The germline CDR1 and CDR2 sequences are MNHEY and SMNVEV (reference sequence). CDR3 length equals 15 residues. The CDR3 DNA follows: TGTGCCAGCAGTCACACAGGGGCCTTGATCTACGAGCAGTACTTC. This codes for CASSHTGALIYEQYF.

This clonotype appeared once. The chain employs TRBV12-3 or TRBV12-4 and TRBJ2-5; D possibly corresponds to TRBD1 (7 bases). The CDR3 runs to 13 residues. Trimming stripped 4 bases from V and 4 bases from J, with 10 bases between. CDR3 residues: CASSSGGPETQYF. In DNA, the CDR3 is TGTGCCAGCAGTTCAGGGGGGCCAGAGACCCAGTACTTC.

A single count supports this clonotype. The chain recombines TRBV4-1 with TRBJ2-5; D is tentatively TRBD1 or TRBD2 (5 bases each). The V end lost 3 bases, the J end lost 5 bases, and 22 bases lay between the germline ends. The germline CDR1 and CDR2 sequences are MGHRA and YSYEKL. There are 17 residues in the CDR3. CDR3 in amino acids: CASSQSRERLNGETQYF. CDR3 sequence (DNA): TGCGCCAGCAGCCAGTCCAGGGAGCGCCTAAATGGGGAGACCCAGTACTTC.

This clonotype came up a few times. The rearrangement joins TRBV7-2 to TRBJ2-1; D call uncertain. Germline CDR1 SGHTA, CDR2 FQGNSA. CDR3 length equals 16 residues. Trimming left V 2 bases short and J 5 bases short, with 16 bases between. CDR3 sequence (DNA): TGTGCCAGCAGCTTATCCCACGTCGGGCTAAACAATGAGCAGTTCTTC. Protein: CASSLSHVGLNNEQFF.

The chain links TRBV20-1 to TRBJ2-7; 10 bases map to TRBD1. V was pared by 6 bases and J by 4 bases, with 9 bases of the junction left unmatched. The CDR3 extends over 14 amino acids. Germline V lookup: CDR1 DFQATT, CDR2 SNEGSKA (reference sequence). CDR3: CSAPWGQGIYEQYF. The CDR3 bases are TGCAGTGCCCCCTGGGGACAGGGGATTTACGAGCAGTACTTC.

V is TRBV29-1 and J is TRBJ2-3; 7 bases map to TRBD1. V gave up 4 bases and J gave up 3 bases; unmatched junction bases: 10. Germline V gene data show CDR1 as SQVTM and CDR2 as ANQGSEA. CDR3 length: 15 residues. The CDR3 coding sequence is TGCAGCGTTGGGCGATCGGGACAGATGACAGATACGCAGTATTTT. Its protein product is CSVGRSGQMTDTQYF.

J is TRBJ1-1 and V is TRBV4-1; D uncertain. CDR1 and CDR2 (germline): MGHRA, YSYEKL. CDR3 length: 14 residues. V was pared by 0 bases and J by 5 bases, with 10 bases between. CDR3 DNA: TGCGCCAGCAGCCAAGAAATCCGGGCGACTGAAGCTTTCTTT. Translating gives CASSQEIRATEAFF.

Comment on this clonotype: This sequence may be a read error, since a much larger clone differs from it by one base. The chain employs TRBV2 and TRBJ2-5, with D maybe TRBD1 (6 bases). Germline loops: CDR1 SNHLY, CDR2 FYNNEI. The CDR3 consists of 13 residues. DNA of the CDR3: TGTGCCAGCAGCCGGGACAACCAAGAGACCCAGCACTTC. Encoded protein: CASSRDNQETQHF.

The sample holds a few counts of this clonotype. The chain recombines TRBV7-2 with TRBJ2-2, with unresolved D. CDR3 length equals 16 residues. Germline V CDR1 and CDR2: SGHTA, FQGNSA. The V gene lost 5 bases and the J gene lost 4 bases, with 17 bases spanning the gap. This CDR3 reads CASSPRPFPGTGELFF. CDR3 DNA sequence: TGTGCCAGCAGCCCGAGACCCTTCCCGGGCACCGGGGAGCTGTTTTTT.

The chain uses TRBV27 and TRBJ1-2, with TRBD1 matching 8 bases. CDR3 length: 15 residues. V shed 2 bases and J 6 bases; nucleotides not matched to a gene: 8. Germline CDR1 and CDR2: MNHEY and SMNVEV (reference sequence). CDR3 sequence (DNA): TGTGCCAGCAGTTTAGGGGACAGGTCAACGGATGGCTACACCTTC. It is translated as CASSLGDRSTDGYTF.

This clonotype showed up many times. The gene calls are TRBV5-5 and TRBJ2-1; D is unclear. The CDR3 covers 12 residues. V lost 7 bases, J lost 2 bases, and 7 bases lay in between. Looked up from germline, CDR1 is SGHKS and CDR2 is YYEKEE (reference sequence). CDR3 DNA sequence: TGTGCCAGCCCATCTACCTACAATGAGCAGTTCTTC. It translates to CASPSTYNEQFF.

This clonotype was counted many times. The chain combines TRBV12-5 with TRBJ2-1; D ambiguous. Germline V lookup: CDR1 LGHNT, CDR2 FRNRAP. V lost 1 base and J 3 bases, leaving 1 base between the germline ends. This CDR3 contains 12 residues. The CDR3 nucleotides are TGTGCTAGTGGTTTGGACTACAATGAGCAGTTCTTC. Protein sequence: CASGLDYNEQFF.

The CDR3 DNA follows: TGTGCCAGCAGTTCCGCCGGGACAGGGGGCACAGATACGCAGTATTTT. Protein: CASSSAGTGGTDTQYF. The rearrangement uses TRBV28 and TRBJ2-3; 10 nucleotides line up with TRBD1. This CDR3 contains 16 residues. From germline, CDR1 is MDHEN and CDR2 SYDVKM. J lost 1 base, V lost 4 bases, and 5 bases had no gene match.

The genes are TRBV20-1 and TRBJ2-3, with D unclear. V lost 4 bases, J lost 2 bases, and 13 bases lay in between. Germline CDR1 is DFQATT and CDR2 is SNEGSKA (reference sequence). This CDR3 is built from 14 residues. In DNA, the CDR3 is TGCAGTGCTACCCCCGGCAGTACCACAGATACGCAGTATTTT. It translates to CSATPGSTTDTQYF.